Below, 26 T cell receptor beta chains from the same sample are listed, as sequenced in a study of CXCR3-negative and CXCR3-positive naive CD8 T cells. General study findings and limits: Researchers report that CXCR3-positive naive cells carry more hydrophobic TRB CDR3s than CXCR3-negative naive cells.

For these receptors, no antigen is known. The TRB libraries of cDNA were built by UMI-labeled 5' RACE. TCRdb re-called the 5' RACE reads and gives one entry per CDR3 protein, without DNA. In all, the sample yields over 150,000 distinct CDR3 sequences. Source material: naive CXCR3+ CD8+ T cells from blood. Subset specified: CD45RO-CCR7+CD27+CD95- naive CD8+ T cells expressing CXCR3 (TNR3+). The receptors were gathered from a human donor in good health. Some clones in this sample may be carry-over from other donors' samples.

The chain uses TRBV18 and TRBJ2-2. The germline CDR1 and CDR2 sequences are KGHSH and LQKENI. The CDR3 runs 16 residues. The CDR3: CASSPPDSSHTGELFF.

The J gene is TRBJ2-3, the V gene TRBV14; TCRdb lists TRBD2, though no DNA is available to test this call. From germline, CDR1 is SGHDN and CDR2 FVKESK. This CDR3 is built from 18 residues. CDR3 amino acids: CASSPLAGESPSTDTQYF.

The genes are TRBV9 and TRBJ1-2; the D gene TCRdb calls, TRBD1, cannot be checked with no DNA. The CDR3 extends over 16 amino acids. The germline V gene has CDR1 SGDLS and CDR2 YYNGEE. This CDR3 is CASSPRAGALDYGYTF.

V and J are TRBV7-9 and TRBJ2-7; the TRBD1 assignment by TCRdb is unverifiable without DNA. The length of the CDR3 is 13 residues. CDR1 SEHNR and CDR2 FQNEAQ come from the germline V gene (reference sequence). This chain's CDR3 is CASSSGTVGEQYF. The entire variable domain, with the rest obtained from reference TRBV7-9 and TRBJ2-7, is as follows: DTGVSQNPRHKITKRGQNVTFRCDPISEHNRLYWYRQTLGQGPEFLTYFQNEAQLEKSRLLSDRFSAERPKGSFSTLEIQRTEQGDSAMYLCASSSGTVGEQYFGPGTRLTVT.

V usage is TRBV29-1 and J usage is TRBJ1-2; the TCRdb D gene call, TRBD1, has no DNA to confirm it. This CDR3 region has 13 residues. CDR1 is SQVTM, CDR2 ANQGSEA, per germline. CDR3 loop: CSVGQALAYGYTF.

The gene calls are TRBV11-2 and TRBJ2-1; without DNA, the TCRdb call of TRBD1 cannot be checked. Germline values: CDR1 SGHAT, CDR2 FQNNGV. The CDR3 consists of 13 residues. The CDR3 region is CASSFSGACEQFF.

The chain has TRBV7-9 and TRBJ1-1. This CDR3 region has 14 residues. Germline loops: CDR1 SEHNR, CDR2 FQNEAQ (reference sequence). CDR3 in amino acids: CASSPEGPRAEAFF.

V and J are TRBV2 and TRBJ2-1; TCRdb outputs TRBD1, but without DNA this stays unchecked. The CDR3 is 16 amino acids. CDR1 and CDR2 from the germline V gene are SNHLY and FYNNEI. The CDR3 loop reads CASSAATGGETDEQFF.

This sequence joins TRBV29-1 and TRBJ2-7; TCRdb proposes TRBD1, but this gene call is untestable without DNA. The length of the CDR3 is 12 residues. Germline-derived CDR1 and CDR2 are SQVTM and ANQGSEA. CDR3 sequence: CSVGPSGYEQYF.

The chain has TRBV3-1 and TRBJ2-5; the TRBD1 assignment by TCRdb is unverifiable without DNA. Per germline, CDR1 LGHDT and CDR2 YNNKEL (reference sequence). This CDR3 region has 16 residues. CDR3 sequence reads: CASSQVGGEVQETQYF.

The rearrangement joins TRBV10-2 to TRBJ2-7; TCRdb returns TRBD2, unconfirmable since there is no DNA. CDR1 WSHSY and CDR2 SAAADI come from the germline V gene. This CDR3 region has 16 residues. The CDR3 loop is CASSQPGLAGVYEQYF.

V and J are TRBV28 and TRBJ2-3; TCRdb proposes TRBD2, but this gene call is untestable without DNA. The germline gives CDR1 MDHEN, CDR2 SYDVKM. The CDR3 spans 17 residues. CDR3 amino acids: CASSRLAGGPIGDTQYF. Based on the CDR3 plus reference TRBV28 and TRBJ2-3, the full variable domain is DVKVTQSSRYLVKRTGEKVFLECVQDMDHENMFWYRQDPGLGLRLIYFSYDVKMKEKGDIPEGYSVSREKKERFSLILESASTNQTSMYLCASSRLAGGPIGDTQYFGPGTRLTVL.

This chain joins TRBV6-2 or TRBV6-3 and TRBJ2-1; the D call from TCRdb, TRBD1, cannot be confirmed without DNA. The CDR3 is 15 residues long. Germline assignment: CDR1 MNHEY and CDR2 SVGEGT. CDR3 loop: CASSYGTGIYNEQFF.

The V gene is TRBV11-2, the J gene TRBJ2-1; there is no DNA to check the TCRdb D call of TRBD2. CDR1 is SGHAT and CDR2 is FQNNGV in the germline V gene. This CDR3 region has 18 residues. The chain's CDR3 is CASSFGTSGRMRGDEQFF.

The rearrangement uses TRBV7-9 and TRBJ2-7; the TCRdb D gene call, TRBD1, has no DNA to confirm it. Germline CDR1 SEHNR, CDR2 FQNEAQ (reference sequence). The CDR3 has 14 amino acids. CDR3 residues: CASSLEDRFYEQYF.

This chain links TRBV6-6 with TRBJ2-2; TCRdb picks TRBD1, but there is no DNA to check that call. The CDR3 covers 15 residues. Per germline, CDR1 MNHNY and CDR2 SVGAGI (reference sequence). The CDR3 sequence: CASSYSTGGTGELFF.

This rearrangement joins TRBV29-1 to TRBJ2-3. Germline CDR1 SQVTM, CDR2 ANQGSEA. The CDR3 spans 12 residues. This chain's CDR3 is CSVEAEPDTQYF.

This sequence joins TRBV15 and TRBJ2-3; there is no DNA to check the TCRdb D call of TRBD1. CDR1 and CDR2 (germline): LNHNV, YYDKDF (reference sequence). The CDR3 sequence is 16 residues long. The CDR3 reads CATSERDGYFTDTQYF.

This rearrangement joins TRBV7-9 to TRBJ2-1; TCRdb calls TRBD1, which cannot be checked without DNA. Germline loops: CDR1 SEHNR, CDR2 FQNEAQ (reference sequence). The CDR3 runs 14 residues. This chain's CDR3 is CANSPASSYNEQFF.

The chain recombines TRBV7-9 with TRBJ1-2. This CDR3 is built from 14 residues. CDR1 and CDR2 from the germline V gene are SEHNR and FQNEAQ (reference sequence). This CDR3 is CASSLNPETYGYTF.

The CDR3: CASSTSETYNEQFF. This rearrangement joins TRBV7-9 to TRBJ2-1. Germline-derived CDR1 and CDR2 are SEHNR and FQNEAQ (reference sequence). The CDR3 length is 14 residues.

CDR3 loop: CASSLSDRSSGNTIYF. This chain joins TRBV5-1 and TRBJ1-3; the TRBD1 assignment by TCRdb is unverifiable without DNA. The CDR3 covers 16 residues. Per germline, CDR1 SGHRS and CDR2 YFSETQ.

This chain connects TRBV6-2 or TRBV6-3 to TRBJ2-7. Germline V gene sequence: CDR1 MNHEY, CDR2 SVGEGT. The CDR3 loop spans 12 amino acids. CDR3 residues: CASSYYLDEQYF.

V and J are TRBV10-3 and TRBJ2-7; TCRdb proposes TRBD2, but this gene call is untestable without DNA. The CDR3 runs to 13 residues. Germline lookup yields CDR1 ENHRY and CDR2 SYGVKD. The CDR3 spells CAISPGLAYEQYF.

The chain links TRBV20-1 to TRBJ2-5. The CDR3 totals 12 residues. CDR1 and CDR2 (germline): DFQATT, SNEGSKA (reference sequence). CDR3 residues: CSARDGVETQYF.

This chain joins TRBV12-3 or TRBV12-4 and TRBJ2-7; TCRdb indicates TRBD1, and absent DNA this call remains unverified. The length of the CDR3 is 13 residues. CDR3 sequence: CASSLGQTYERHF.